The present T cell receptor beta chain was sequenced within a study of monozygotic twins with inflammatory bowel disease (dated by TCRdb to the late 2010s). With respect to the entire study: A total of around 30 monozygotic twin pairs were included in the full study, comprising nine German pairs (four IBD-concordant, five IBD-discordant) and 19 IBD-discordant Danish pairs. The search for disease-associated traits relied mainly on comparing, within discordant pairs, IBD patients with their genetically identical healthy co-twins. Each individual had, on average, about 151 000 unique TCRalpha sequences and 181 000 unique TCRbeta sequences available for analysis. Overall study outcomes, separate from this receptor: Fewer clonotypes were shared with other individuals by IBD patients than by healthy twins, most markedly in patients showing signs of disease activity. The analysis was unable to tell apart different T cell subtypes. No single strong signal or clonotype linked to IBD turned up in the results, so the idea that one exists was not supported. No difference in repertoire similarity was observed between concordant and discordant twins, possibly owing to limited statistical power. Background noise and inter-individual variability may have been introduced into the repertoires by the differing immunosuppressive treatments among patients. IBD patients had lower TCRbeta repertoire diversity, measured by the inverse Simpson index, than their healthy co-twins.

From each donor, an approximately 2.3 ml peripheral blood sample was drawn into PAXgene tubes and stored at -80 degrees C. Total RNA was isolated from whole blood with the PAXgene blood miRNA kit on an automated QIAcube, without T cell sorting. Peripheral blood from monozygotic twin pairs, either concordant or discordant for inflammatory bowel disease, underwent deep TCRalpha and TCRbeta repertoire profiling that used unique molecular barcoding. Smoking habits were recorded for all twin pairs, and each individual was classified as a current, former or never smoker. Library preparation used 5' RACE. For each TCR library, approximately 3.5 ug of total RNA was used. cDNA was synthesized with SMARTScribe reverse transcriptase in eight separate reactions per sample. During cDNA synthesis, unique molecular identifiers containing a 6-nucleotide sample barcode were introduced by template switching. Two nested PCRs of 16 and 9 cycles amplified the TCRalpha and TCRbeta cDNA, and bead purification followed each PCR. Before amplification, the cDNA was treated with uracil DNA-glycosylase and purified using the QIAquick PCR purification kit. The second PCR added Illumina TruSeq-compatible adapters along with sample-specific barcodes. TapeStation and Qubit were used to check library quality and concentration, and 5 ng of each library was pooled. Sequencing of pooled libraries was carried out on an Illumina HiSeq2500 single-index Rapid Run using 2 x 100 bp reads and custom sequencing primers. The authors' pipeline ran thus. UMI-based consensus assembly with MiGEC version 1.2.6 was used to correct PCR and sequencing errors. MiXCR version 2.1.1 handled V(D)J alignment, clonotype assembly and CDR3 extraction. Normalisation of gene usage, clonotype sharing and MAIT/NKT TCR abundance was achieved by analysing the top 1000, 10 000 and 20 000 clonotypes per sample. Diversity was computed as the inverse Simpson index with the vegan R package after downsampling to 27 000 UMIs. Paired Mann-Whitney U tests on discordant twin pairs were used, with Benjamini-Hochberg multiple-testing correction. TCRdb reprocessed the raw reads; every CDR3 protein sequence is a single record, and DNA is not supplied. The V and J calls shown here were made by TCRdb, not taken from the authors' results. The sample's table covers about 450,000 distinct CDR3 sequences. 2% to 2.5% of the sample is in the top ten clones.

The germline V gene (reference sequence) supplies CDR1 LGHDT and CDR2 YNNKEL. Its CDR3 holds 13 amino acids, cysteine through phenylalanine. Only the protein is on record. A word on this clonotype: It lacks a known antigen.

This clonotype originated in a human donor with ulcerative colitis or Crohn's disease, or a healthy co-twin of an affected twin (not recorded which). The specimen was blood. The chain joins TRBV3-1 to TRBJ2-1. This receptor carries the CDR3 CASSSFGVVEQFF.